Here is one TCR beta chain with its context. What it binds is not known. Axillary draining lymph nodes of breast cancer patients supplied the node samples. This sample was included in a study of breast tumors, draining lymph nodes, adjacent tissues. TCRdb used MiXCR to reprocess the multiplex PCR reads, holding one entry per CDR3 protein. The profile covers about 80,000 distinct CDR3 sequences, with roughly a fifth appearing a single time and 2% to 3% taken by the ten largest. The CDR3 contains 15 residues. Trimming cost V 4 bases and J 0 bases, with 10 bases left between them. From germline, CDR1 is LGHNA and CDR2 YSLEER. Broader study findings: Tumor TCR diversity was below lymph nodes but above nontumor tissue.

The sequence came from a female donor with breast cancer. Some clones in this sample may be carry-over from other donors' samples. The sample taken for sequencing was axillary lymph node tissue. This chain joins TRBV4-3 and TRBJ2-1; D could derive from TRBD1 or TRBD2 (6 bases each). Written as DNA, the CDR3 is TGCGCCAGCAGCCGGGGGGCTCTCTCCTACAATGAGCAGTTCTTC. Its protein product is CASSRGALSYNEQFF.